This TCR beta chain stems from a study of a mutant IDH1 vaccine in newly diagnosed glioma. As concerns this clone: Its matching antigen is unknown.

The method was immunoSEQ multiplex PCR; TCRdb's version includes in-frame clones alone and lacks a portion of them. Among fewer than 150,000 clones, 90% were seen once, and the ten largest hold 0.61%. Indicated time point: week 11, during vaccination. What each vaccine dose contained was 300 ug of mutant IDH1 20-mer peptide, accompanied by topical imiquimod. The germline V gene has CDR1 SGHNT and CDR2 YYREEE (reference sequence). CDR3 size: 15 residues. V lost 2 bases and J lost 10, with 18 bases in between. V and J are TRBV5-4 and TRBJ1-4; D perhaps matches TRBD1 (5 bases). The sequencing used PBMCs, collected from a glioma patient whose treatment included an IDH1 peptide vaccine. This TCR was sampled from a woman in her forties or fifties with glioma. DNA of the CDR3: TGTGCCAGCAGCTTAGGCGGGGCCTCCCCAGGAAAACTGTTTTTT. Its protein product is CASSLGGASPGKLFF.